Included here is one T cell receptor (beta chain) sequence, with context. Authors' data handling: By means of reference gene primer amplification, nucleated cell counts were estimated. TCRdb keeps only in-frame clones here, not all; method: immunoSEQ multiplex PCR. V, J and clone size reflect that table, while D and trimming were determined from the DNA. The sample has approximately 94,000 clones, roughly 90% seen once. These data belong to a study of blood T cell repertoires in COVID-19. Study context: Acute and convalescent COVID-19 samples came from the United States, Italy and Spain. PBMCs, B-cell-depleted T cells, or T cells were the source of the cDNA or gDNA that made up the material.

There are 14 residues in the CDR3. Germline CDR1 reads SGHTA; CDR2 reads FQGNSA. Trimming took 5 bases from V and 5 from J, leaving 12 bases between them. The chain employs TRBV7-2 and TRBJ2-2; TRBD2 might be the D (6 bases). Sequences were obtained from peripheral blood. This receptor was identified in a man aged 25 to 45 in a cohort sampled during active COVID-19. The CDR3 loop is CASSPRAGTGELFF. DNA for the CDR3: TGTGCCAGCAGCCCCCGTGCGGGGACCGGGGAGCTGTTTTTT.